This T cell receptor beta chain came from a study of graft-versus-host responses after intestinal transplantation. Study-wide results and caveats: Subjects displaying graft-donor T cell macrochimerism possessed elevated graft-versus-host to host-versus-graft clonal ratios inside allografts. There was an association between peak levels of circulating GvH clones and early post-transplant HvG declines. GvH clones occurred in recipient marrow; some first appeared in ileum or blood.

V was pared by 4 bases and J by 5 bases, with 11 bases of the junction left unmatched. This CDR3 contains 16 residues. Per the germline V gene, CDR1 is SGHDT and CDR2 is YYEEEE. Remarks on this clone: Its antigen remains unknown.

The protocol was immunoSEQ multiplex PCR, while the TCRdb copy is restricted to in-frame clones and leaves out a portion. The sample contains 70,000 to 80,000 clones, roughly 88% of which appear only once. Material: unstimulated CD8+ T cells sorted from spleen or lymph node cells, obtained before intestinal transplant. J is TRBJ1-2 and V is TRBV5-6; 10 bases align to TRBD1. This clonotype was obtained from a human donor who received an intestinal transplant. CDR3 residues: CASSPPRDRGAYGYTF. DNA for the CDR3: TGTGCCAGCAGCCCTCCCCGGGACAGGGGCGCTTATGGCTACACCTTC.